The next 20 T cell receptor beta chains were all read from a single sample in a study of cytomegalovirus exposure and HLA in healthy donors. In the PCR, 60 Vbeta and 13 Jbeta primers were used. The table came from immunoSEQ multiplex PCR; TCRdb's copy has only in-frame clones and leaves some out. This sample has approximately 160,000 clones; over 60% occur once, and the top ten carry less than 3.5%. The sequenced material came from PBMCs. These receptors were taken from a woman aged 25 to 39 in good health and CMV-seropositive.

The chain couples TRBV7-9 to TRBJ2-7; 8 bases line up with TRBD2. Looked up from germline, CDR1 is SEHNR and CDR2 is FQNEAQ (reference sequence). The trim removed 4 bases at V and 0 bases at J, leaving 5 bases unmatched. This CDR3 has 15 residues. The CDR3 here is CASSSVGTSSYEQYF. DNA for the CDR3: TGTGCCAGCAGCTCAGTGGGGACTAGCTCCTACGAGCAGTACTTC.

The chain combines TRBV5-1 with TRBJ2-5, with 12 bases that match TRBD2. Per germline, CDR1 SGHRS and CDR2 YFSETQ. V gave up 4 bases and J gave up 2 bases; unmatched junction bases: 12. The CDR3 covers 18 residues. The CDR3 DNA sequence: TGCGCCAGCAGCCCGACGACTAGCGGGGGCCCTAGACAAGAGACCCAGTACTTC. Its protein is CASSPTTSGGPRQETQYF.

This chain connects TRBV7-9 to TRBJ2-7; TRBD2 matches 8 bases. The germline V gene encodes CDR1 SEHNR and CDR2 FQNEAQ (reference sequence). The V and J ends lost 3 bases and 4 bases, in that order; junction bases with no gene match: 8. CDR3 length: 15 amino acids. The CDR3 DNA is TGTGCCAGCAGCTTGGCTGGCCTAGCGGGTTACGAGCAGTACTTC. This translates into CASSLAGLAGYEQYF.

This clone was counted a single time. This chain links TRBV10-3 with TRBJ1-4; D gene unclear. This CDR3 region has 13 residues. Trimming shortened V by 6 bases and J by 8 bases, and 13 bases separated the two germline ends. Germline V CDR1 and CDR2: ENHRY, SYGVKD. This chain's CDR3 is CAIRSDIREKLFF. The CDR3 DNA reads as TGTGCCATCAGGTCCGATATTCGGGAAAAACTGTTTTTT.

This clone was seen a single time. The rearrangement joins TRBV27 to TRBJ2-7; 8 bases fit TRBD1. Losses at the gene ends were 3 bases for V and 9 bases for J; bases not matched to a gene: 7. This CDR3 has 13 amino acids. Germline values: CDR1 MNHEY, CDR2 SMNVEV (reference sequence). The CDR3 DNA sequence: TGTGCCAGCAGTTTTTCAACAGGGGGAGGGCAGTACTTC. Translated: CASSFSTGGGQYF.

The chain couples TRBV15 to TRBJ2-7; a possible D gene is TRBD2 (5 bases). The germline CDR1 and CDR2 sequences are LNHNV and YYDKDF (reference sequence). Trimming took 0 bases from V and 0 from J, leaving 9 bases between them. The CDR3 extends over 15 amino acids. CDR3 protein: CATSREMDFSYEQYF. The CDR3 DNA reads as TGTGCCACCAGCAGAGAAATGGACTTCTCCTACGAGCAGTACTTC.

The chain links TRBV28 to TRBJ1-4; 11 nucleotides match TRBD1. Germline assignment: CDR1 MDHEN and CDR2 SYDVKM. Trimming cost V 8 bases and J 8 bases; bases outside gene matches: 4. CDR3 length: 13 amino acids. Here the CDR3 reads CASGGQGAEKLFF. The DNA of the CDR3 is TGTGCCAGCGGAGGACAGGGGGCGGAAAAACTGTTTTTT.

The rearrangement links TRBV5-1 to TRBJ1-4; no definite D call. The CDR3 is made up of 14 amino acids. Trimming stripped 3 bases from V and 4 bases from J, with 10 bases between. Germline V gene lookup returns CDR1 SGHRS and CDR2 YFSETQ. CDR3 coding DNA: TGCGCCAGCAGCTCGGAGGGAATTAATGAAAAACTGTTTTTT. As protein: CASSSEGINEKLFF. Full variable domain (rest looked up from reference TRBV5-1 and TRBJ1-4): KAGVTQTPRYLIKTRGQQVTLSCSPISGHRSVSWYQQTPGQGLQFLFEYFSETQRNKGNFPGRFSGRQFSNSRSEMNVSTLELGDSALYLCASSSEGINEKLFFGSGTQLSVL.

This clone has just a few counts. J is TRBJ1-3 and V is TRBV18; 7 bases agree with TRBD1. Germline V gene sequence: CDR1 KGHSH, CDR2 LQKENI. The ends lost 3 bases at V and 0 bases at J; junction bases unmatched: 5. The CDR3 has 16 amino acids. The CDR3 protein is CASSPRDRYSGNTIYF. The CDR3 region has the DNA TGTGCCAGCTCACCCAGGGACAGATACTCTGGAAACACCATATATTTT.

The V call is TRBV6-1, the J call TRBJ1-3; 7 nucleotides align to TRBD1. Germline assignment: CDR1 MNHNS and CDR2 SASEGT. J was trimmed by 8 bases and V by 3 bases; bases with no gene match: 16. The CDR3 loop spans 17 amino acids. This CDR3 is CASSERRLDSGGYTIYF. The CDR3 region has the DNA TGTGCCAGCAGTGAGCGACGCCTTGATTCAGGGGGGTACACCATATATTTT.

This clone has a single count. The chain is built from TRBV6-5 and TRBJ2-7, with D possibly matching TRBD1 (5 bases). The CDR3 is 12 residues long. CDR1 is MNHEY, CDR2 SVGAGI, per germline. V was cut by 5 bases and J by 3 bases, with 8 bases left in between. The CDR3 nucleotides are TGTGCCAGCAGTCCCCAGGGCTACGAGCAGTACTTC. Amino acids: CASSPQGYEQYF.

V usage is TRBV7-9 and J usage is TRBJ1-1; D gene unclear. The length of the CDR3 is 14 residues. Trimming left V 0 bases short and J 3 bases short, with 8 bases between. Germline-derived CDR1 and CDR2 are SEHNR and FQNEAQ (reference sequence). The CDR3 bases are TGTGCCAGCAGCTTAGCGGAGGGATACACTGAAGCTTTCTTT. Its protein is CASSLAEGYTEAFF.

A note on this clone: In this CDR3 the conserved last residue, phenylalanine or tryptophan, is missing, so a read error is likely. The V call is TRBV7-9, the J call TRBJ1-2, with a weak D call TRBD1 (6 bases). V was clipped by 6 bases and J by 11 bases, with 16 bases between them. In germline, CDR1 is SEHNR, CDR2 FQNEAQ (reference sequence). This CDR3 spans 12 amino acids. The DNA of the CDR3 is TGTGCCAGCAGTCCCGGACAGCCCTCTTACACCGTC. Protein: CASSPGQPSYTV.

The chain recombines TRBV7-8 with TRBJ2-7; maybe TRBD2 (6 bases). Germline CDR1 SGHVS, CDR2 FQNEAQ. The ends were cut back, 5 bases at V and 3 bases at J, with 8 bases in the middle. The CDR3 runs 12 residues. CDR3: CASSRESYEQYF. CDR3 in DNA: TGTGCCAGCAGCCGGGAGAGCTACGAGCAGTACTTC.

This clone was detected only a few times. The gene calls are TRBV4-1 and TRBJ2-5; D gene ambiguous. This CDR3 region has 12 residues. Germline V CDR1 and CDR2: MGHRA, YSYEKL. V lost 4 bases and J 5 bases, leaving 8 bases between the germline ends. In DNA form, the CDR3 reads TGCGCCAGCAGCCGGCCCTTCGAGACCCAGTACTTC. This gives the protein CASSRPFETQYF.

A few counts support this clone. The chain has TRBV6-5 and TRBJ2-1, with D perhaps TRBD2 (5 bases). CDR3 size: 13 residues. V was clipped by 11 bases and J by 2 bases, with 13 bases between them. The germline V gene has CDR1 MNHEY and CDR2 SVGAGI. The CDR3 reads CASAGGTYNEQFF. The CDR3 DNA reads TGTGCCTCGGCGGGTGGAACCTACAATGAGCAGTTCTTC.

The rearrangement links TRBV5-1 to TRBJ1-1; 7 bases align to TRBD1. The CDR3 is made up of 14 amino acids. Germline values: CDR1 SGHRS, CDR2 YFSETQ. V trimming: 0 bases; J trimming: 6 bases; junction bases outside the gene matches: 5. The CDR3 here is CASSLGGDRSEAFF. For the CDR3, the DNA is TGCGCCAGCAGCTTGGGGGGGGACAGATCTGAAGCTTTCTTT.

V and J are TRBV10-3 and TRBJ2-5; 10 positions match TRBD2. V shed 3 bases, J shed 6 bases, and the junction held 10 bases outside the gene matches. Germline loops: CDR1 ENHRY, CDR2 SYGVKD. This CDR3 has 16 amino acids. CDR3 DNA sequence: TGTGCCATCAGTGAAGGGATAGCGGGGGGTTTCAAGACCCAGTACTTC. It is translated as CAISEGIAGGFKTQYF.

The chain links TRBV27 to TRBJ2-3; 9 bases align to TRBD2. Germline loops: CDR1 MNHEY, CDR2 SMNVEV (reference sequence). J lost 0 bases, V lost 5 bases, and 3 bases had no gene match. This CDR3 comprises 15 residues. The CDR3 coding sequence is TGTGCCAGCAGTCCTGGACTAGCGAGCACAGATACGCAGTATTTT. Protein product: CASSPGLASTDTQYF.

V usage is TRBV5-1 and J usage is TRBJ1-3, with a tentative D call TRBD1 (6 bases). Germline V gene data show CDR1 as SGHRS and CDR2 as YFSETQ. V shed 4 bases and J shed 2 bases, with 13 bases lying between them. The CDR3 covers 15 residues. DNA of the CDR3: TGCGCCAGCAGCGGGGGCGGGGGGCCTGGAAACACCATATATTTT. Its protein product is CASSGGGGPGNTIYF.